A selection of T cell receptor beta chains follows, all from one sample in a study of blood T cell repertoires in COVID-19. TCRdb's copy holds only in-frame clones and misses some; the assay was immunoSEQ multiplex PCR. The table has under 250,000 clones, roughly 85% seen once. The sequenced material came from PBMCs or T cells enriched from blood (not recorded which). These receptors originate from a woman between 45 and 60 years old with acute COVID-19. Both conserved end residues are part of each CDR3. A D gene is named only where the DNA matches it firmly. Where a row states a size, it is once, few, many or the class of an expanded clone; other rows omit it.

d_call	clone_size	v_call	cdr3_length	j_call	cdr3_nt	cdr3_aa
.	.	TRBV15	12	TRBJ2-3	TGTGCCACCAGCAGAGATGGGCAGACGCAGTATTTT	CATSRDGQTQYF
TRBD1	.	TRBV14	16	TRBJ1-6	TGTGCCAGCAGCCAACGGACAGGGACGTGGAATTCACCCCTCCACTTT	CASSQRTGTWNSPLHF
.	.	TRBV30	13	TRBJ1-2	TGTGCCTGGAAACTCCTCCCGGGGGATGGCTACACCTTC	CAWKLLPGDGYTF
.	few	TRBV7-8	16	TRBJ1-2	TGTGCCAGCAGCTTGCTCCGGCAGGATGAGCACTATGGCTACACCTTC	CASSLLRQDEHYGYTF
.	.	TRBV28	15	TRBJ1-1	TGTGCCAGCAGCCCACCAGACAGGAGGAACACTGAAGCTTTCTTT	CASSPPDRRNTEAFF
.	few	TRBV6-5	12	TRBJ1-1	TGTGCCAGCAGTTACCGGAACACTGAAGCTTTCTTT	CASSYRNTEAFF
.	.	TRBV6-5	13	TRBJ1-5	TGTGCCAGCAGTTACCCCCTGAATCAGCCCCAGCATTTT	CASSYPLNQPQHF
.	.	TRBV6-6	15	TRBJ1-3	TGTGCCAGCATTCAGGAAGGGAGCTCTGGAAACACCATATATTTT	CASIQEGSSGNTIYF
TRBD1	.	TRBV11-2	17	TRBJ2-3	TGTGCCAGCAGCTTAGGGGCCGGGACAGGGTATACAGATACGCAGTATTTT	CASSLGAGTGYTDTQYF
.	many	TRBV27	16	TRBJ2-2	TGTGCCAGCACCCCAGGAGGGAACTTAAACACCGGGGAGCTGTTTTTT	CASTPGGNLNTGELFF
.	.	TRBV27	15	TRBJ1-1	TGTGCCAGCAGTTTTGGGACGACAGGGAACACTGAAGCTTTCTTT	CASSFGTTGNTEAFF
.	.	TRBV27	12	TRBJ1-1	TGTGCCAGCAGTTTATTAAGGGGTGAAGCTTTCTTT	CASSLLRGEAFF
.	.	TRBV6-5	12	TRBJ1-2	TGTGCCAGCACTCCGGCGCTGGGCGGCTACACCTTC	CASTPALGGYTF
TRBD1	.	TRBV5-1	14	TRBJ1-6	TGCGCCAGCAGCCCCGGACAGGGGGATTCACCCCTCCACTTT	CASSPGQGDSPLHF